This T cell receptor (beta chain) comes out of a study of blood T cells in healthy people across ages. It was with a sample-barcoded 5' primer and a J-beta primer mix that a second PCR of roughly 7 to 12 cycles was run. TCRdb redid the calling of the 5' RACE reads with MiXCR, one entry per CDR3 protein. This table has almost 550,000 distinct CDR3 sequences, around 24% appearing once. Germline loops: CDR1 SEHNR, CDR2 FQNEAQ (reference sequence). This CDR3 comprises 15 residues. With 6 bases removed from V and 5 bases from J, the gap between germline ends came to 16 bases. Only a few counts were recorded for this clonotype. This sample was shared with a second study, whose subject was T cells of mothers and their children. As that study records: The extracted RNA was employed in its entirety for cDNA synthesis, at around 1.4 ug per 15 ul.

This TCR came from a boy between 5 and 17 years old in good health. Sequenced: blood. The chain links TRBV7-9 to TRBJ2-2, with a possible D match to TRBD1 (5 bases). CDR3 in DNA: TGTGCCAGCAGTCTATGGCTTAGGGGTACCGGGGAGCTGTTTTTT. Translated: CASSLWLRGTGELFF.